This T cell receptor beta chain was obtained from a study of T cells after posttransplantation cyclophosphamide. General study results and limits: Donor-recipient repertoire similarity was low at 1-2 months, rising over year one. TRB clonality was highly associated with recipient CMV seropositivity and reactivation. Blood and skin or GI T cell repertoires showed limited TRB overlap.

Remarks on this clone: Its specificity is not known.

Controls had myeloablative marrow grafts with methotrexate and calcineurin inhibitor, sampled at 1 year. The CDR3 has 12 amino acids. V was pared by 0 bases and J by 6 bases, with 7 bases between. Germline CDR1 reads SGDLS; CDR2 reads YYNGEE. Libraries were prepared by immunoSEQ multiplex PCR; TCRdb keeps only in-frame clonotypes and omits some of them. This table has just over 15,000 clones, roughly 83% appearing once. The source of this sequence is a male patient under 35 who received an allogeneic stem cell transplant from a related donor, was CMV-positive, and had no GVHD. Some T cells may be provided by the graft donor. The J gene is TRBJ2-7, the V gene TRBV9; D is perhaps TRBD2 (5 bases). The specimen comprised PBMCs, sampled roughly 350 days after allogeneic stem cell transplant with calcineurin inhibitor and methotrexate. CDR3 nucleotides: TGTGCCAGCAGCGTAGACCGGGGCGAGCAGTACTTC. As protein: CASSVDRGEQYF.